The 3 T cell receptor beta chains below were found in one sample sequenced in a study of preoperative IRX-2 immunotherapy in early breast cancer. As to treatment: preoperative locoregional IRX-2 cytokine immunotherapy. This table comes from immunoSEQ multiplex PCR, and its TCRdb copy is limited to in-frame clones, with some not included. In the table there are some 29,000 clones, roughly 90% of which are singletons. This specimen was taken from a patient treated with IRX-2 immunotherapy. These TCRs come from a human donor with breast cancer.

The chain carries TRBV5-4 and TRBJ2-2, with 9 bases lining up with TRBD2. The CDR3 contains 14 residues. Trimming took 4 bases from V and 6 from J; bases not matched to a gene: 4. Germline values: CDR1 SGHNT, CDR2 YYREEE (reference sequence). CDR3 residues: CASSAGTSPGELFF. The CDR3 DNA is TGTGCCAGCAGCGCAGGGACTAGCCCCGGGGAGCTGTTTTTT.

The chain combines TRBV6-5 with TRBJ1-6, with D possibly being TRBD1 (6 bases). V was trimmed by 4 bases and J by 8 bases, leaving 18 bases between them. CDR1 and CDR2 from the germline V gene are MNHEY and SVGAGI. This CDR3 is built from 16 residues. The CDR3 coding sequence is TGTGCCAGCAGTTCGACAGGTTACGGGAAGGATTCACCCCTCCACTTT. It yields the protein CASSSTGYGKDSPLHF.

This chain's CDR3 is CASSGRWSEQYF. CDR3 nucleotide sequence: TGTGCCAGTAGTGGCAGGTGGTCCGAGCAGTACTTC. The V call is TRBV19, the J call TRBJ2-7, with no clear D. CDR1 and CDR2 from the germline V gene are LNHDA and SQIVND (reference sequence). Trimming shortened V by 5 bases and J by 6 bases, and 11 bases separated the two germline ends. The CDR3 totals 12 residues.